These 2 T cell receptor beta chains were all obtained from the same sample, sequenced in a study of regulatory T cells in long-lasting Graves disease. The time point was: newly diagnosed GD, antithyroid drugs for less than 3 months. RNA isolated from PBMCs was used to make the TCR library. Building of the TCR beta libraries involved iRepertoire HTBI primers and Arm-PCR of CDR3 regions. TCRdb redid the calling of the multiplex PCR reads with MiXCR, one entry per CDR3 protein. This sample carries 400,000 to 550,000 distinct CDR3 sequences, around 15% of them seen once, and the ten largest clones take about 10%. This same sample was also taken into another study, of T cells in Graves' hyperthyroidism and ophthalmopathy.

The sample was peripheral blood mononuclear cells (PBMCs), taken at new diagnosis, from a patient treated with antithyroid drugs. The receptors come from a woman aged 25 to 39 with Graves disease.

This clonotype was found many times. The chain is built from TRBV12-3 or TRBV12-4 and TRBJ2-1; 9 positions match TRBD1. V was pared by 5 bases and J by 4 bases, with 6 bases of the junction left unmatched. This CDR3 is 15 amino acids long. Here the CDR3 reads CASSHRDRVYNEQFF. The CDR3 DNA is TGTGCCAGCAGTCACAGGGACAGGGTATACAATGAGCAGTTCTTC.

The chain couples TRBV28 to TRBJ1-2, with D maybe TRBD1 (6 bases). CDR1 and CDR2 from the germline V gene are MDHEN and SYDVKM. Trimming cost V 6 bases and J 4 bases, with 15 bases left between them. CDR3 size: 14 residues. CDR3 protein: CASSPPDRIYGYTF. The CDR3 DNA reads TGTGCCAGCAGCCCCCCCGACAGGATCTATGGCTACACCTTC.